A single T cell receptor beta chain is shown here with its context. The entry originates in a study of T cell changes during pregnancy in multiple sclerosis. Using immunoSEQ multiplex PCR, the repertoire was profiled, and TCRdb retains in-frame clones only, with some absent. The sample lists under 35,000 clones, approximately 88% occurring once. The specimen was CD8+ T cells from peripheral blood mononuclear cells, collected before pregnancy. This clonotype was obtained from a female donor with multiple sclerosis, enrolled in a pregnancy study.

The CDR3 nucleotides are TGCGCCAGCAGCCATGGGGCCGCAAGCTCCTACGAGCAGTACTTC. Protein product: CASSHGAASSYEQYF. The gene calls are TRBV4-3 and TRBJ2-7, with D maybe TRBD1 (5 bases). The CDR3 spans 15 residues. V gave up 3 bases and J gave up 0 bases, with 12 bases separating them. CDR1 LGHNA and CDR2 YSLEER come from the germline V gene.